This passage covers 10 T cell receptor beta chains from one sample sequenced in a study of blood T cell repertoires in COVID-19. Sequencing used immunoSEQ multiplex PCR; TCRdb keeps in-frame clones, though not all of them. The sample contains approximately 230,000 clones, around 87% of which appear only once. Material for sequencing was PBMCs or T cells enriched from blood (not recorded which). These receptors came from a woman aged 25 to 45 with acute COVID-19.

The chain has TRBV5-1 and TRBJ2-5; D is perhaps TRBD1 (6 bases). V was shortened by 5 bases and J by 5 bases, with 10 bases between the two germline ends. The CDR3 has 12 amino acids. Germline CDR1 is SGHRS and CDR2 is YFSETQ. The CDR3 protein is CASSTGFETQYF. DNA of the CDR3: TGCGCCAGCAGTACAGGGTTCGAGACCCAGTACTTC.

This clone is a singleton in its sample. The chain is built from TRBV29-1 and TRBJ1-1; TRBD1 matches 8 bases. The V gene's germline CDR1 is SQVTM and CDR2 ANQGSEA. The CDR3 length is 14 residues. V dropped 6 bases and J dropped 4; count of bases not matched to a gene: 10. As DNA, the CDR3 is TGCAGCGTCAACTCAGGGGGCCGGGGCACTGAAGCTTTCTTT. As protein: CSVNSGGRGTEAFF.

The chain combines TRBV7-6 with TRBJ1-6; TRBD1 aligns across 9 bases. CDR1 is SGHVS and CDR2 is FNYEAQ in the germline V gene. After removal of 2 bases from V and 9 bases from J, the junction contained 5 bases not matched to a gene. This CDR3 comprises 15 residues. CDR3 bases: TGTGCCAGCAGCTTAATCGGACAGGGGTCTTCACCCCTCCACTTT. Its protein is CASSLIGQGSSPLHF.

The CDR3, as DNA: TGTGCCACCAGCAGACCTGACAGGGCAACTAATGAAAAACTGTTTTTT. It codes for CATSRPDRATNEKLFF. V usage is TRBV15 and J usage is TRBJ1-4, with 7 bases aligning to TRBD1. Germline lookup yields CDR1 LNHNV and CDR2 YYDKDF (reference sequence). The CDR3 has 16 amino acids. V trimming: 2 bases; J trimming: 0 bases; junction bases outside the gene matches: 3.

The rearrangement uses TRBV27 and TRBJ2-1, with TRBD1 matching over 9 bases. This CDR3 region has 14 residues. Germline V gene lookup returns CDR1 MNHEY and CDR2 SMNVEV (reference sequence). V shed 5 bases and J 9 bases; nucleotides not matched to a gene: 8. The CDR3 DNA follows: TGTGCCAGCAGTCCTAGGGACAGGGTCACTGAGCAGTTCTTC. It codes for CASSPRDRVTEQFF.

J is TRBJ2-1 and V is TRBV23-1; a possible D gene is TRBD1 (5 bases). TRBV23-1 is known as an ORF, though its function is uncertain. V lost 5 bases and J lost 5, with 13 bases in between. This CDR3 comprises 14 residues. Here the CDR3 DNA reads TGCGCCAGCAGTAGGACAACCGGCCACAATGAGCAGTTCTTC. Residues: CASSRTTGHNEQFF.

The chain employs TRBV24-1 and TRBJ2-5; 8 bases line up with TRBD2. This CDR3 region has 14 residues. With V trimmed by 3 bases and J by 5 bases, 4 bases remained unmatched. Germline assignment: CDR1 KGHDR and CDR2 SFDVKD. The CDR3 nucleotides are TGTGCCACCAGTGATGGGACTAGTCGGGAGACCCAGTACTTC. Translated, it gives CATSDGTSRETQYF.

The chain carries TRBV19 and TRBJ2-2; D may be TRBD2 (6 bases). V dropped 2 bases and J dropped 8 bases, with 15 bases sitting between them. This CDR3 has 15 residues. Germline V gives CDR1 LNHDA, CDR2 SQIVND (reference sequence). The CDR3 region has the DNA TGTGCCAGTAGTATATTCGGCGGGGATGCTGGGGAGCTGTTTTTT. The encoded protein is CASSIFGGDAGELFF.

Concerning this clone: The junction departs from the called germline gene at one end, perhaps through a read error. The gene calls are TRBV2 and TRBJ2-1, with D maybe TRBD2 (6 bases). Germline values: CDR1 SNHLY, CDR2 FYNNEI. This CDR3 is 15 amino acids long. Here the CDR3 DNA reads TGTGCCAGCAGCGAAGCGGAGGGTTCGCGGAATGAGCAGTTCTTC. Protein: CASSEAEGSRNEQFF.

The chain combines TRBV14 with TRBJ1-1; D perhaps matches TRBD1 (6 bases). Trimming took off 1 base at V and 10 bases at J, with 16 bases between the two ends. Germline V gives CDR1 SGHDN, CDR2 FVKESK. The CDR3 loop spans 14 amino acids. The DNA for the CDR3 is TGTGCCAGCAGCCAAGTCGTGGGGCTAGGGGGAGCTTTCTTT. Translation: CASSQVVGLGGAFF.